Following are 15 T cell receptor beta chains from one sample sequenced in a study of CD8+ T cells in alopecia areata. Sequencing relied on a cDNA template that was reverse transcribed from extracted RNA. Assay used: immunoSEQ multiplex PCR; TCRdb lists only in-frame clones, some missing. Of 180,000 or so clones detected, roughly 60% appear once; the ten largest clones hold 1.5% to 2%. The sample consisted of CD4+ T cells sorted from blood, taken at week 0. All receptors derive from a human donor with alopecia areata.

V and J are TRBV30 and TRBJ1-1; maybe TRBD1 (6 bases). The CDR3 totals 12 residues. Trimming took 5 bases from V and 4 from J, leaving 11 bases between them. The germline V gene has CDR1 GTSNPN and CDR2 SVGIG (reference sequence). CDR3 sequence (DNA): TGTGCCTGGGTGGCCAGGGGCACTGAAGCTTTCTTT. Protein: CAWVARGTEAFF.

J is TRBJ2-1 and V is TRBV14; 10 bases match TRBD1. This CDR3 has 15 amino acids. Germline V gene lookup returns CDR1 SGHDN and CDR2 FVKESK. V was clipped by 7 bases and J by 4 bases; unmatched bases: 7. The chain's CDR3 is CASNRWGQGYNEQFF. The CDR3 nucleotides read TGTGCCAGCAACCGGTGGGGACAGGGGTACAATGAGCAGTTCTTC.

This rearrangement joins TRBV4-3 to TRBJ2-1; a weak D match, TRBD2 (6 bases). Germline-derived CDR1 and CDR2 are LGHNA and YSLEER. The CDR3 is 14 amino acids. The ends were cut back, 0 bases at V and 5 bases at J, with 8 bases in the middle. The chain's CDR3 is CASSQEGTHNEQFF. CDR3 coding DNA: TGCGCCAGCAGCCAAGAAGGGACTCACAATGAGCAGTTCTTC.

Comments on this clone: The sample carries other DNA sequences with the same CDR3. The CDR3 DNA reads TGTGCCTGGAGTGTGGGGGGGAGTCAGCCCCAGCATTTT. Residues: CAWSVGGSQPQHF. This chain uses TRBV30 with TRBJ1-5, with TRBD1 as a possible D gene (5 bases). V lost 0 bases to trimming and J lost 6 bases, with 9 bases between them. The germline CDR1 and CDR2 sequences are GTSNPN and SVGIG (reference sequence). The CDR3 is 13 amino acids.

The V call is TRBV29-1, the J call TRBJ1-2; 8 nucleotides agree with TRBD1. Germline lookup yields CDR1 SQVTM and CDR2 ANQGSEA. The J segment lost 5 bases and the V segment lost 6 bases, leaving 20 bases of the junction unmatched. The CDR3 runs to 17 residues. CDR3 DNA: TGCAGCGTCCGGGACAGGCAGGGAAAGAAGATCCCTTATGGCTACACCTTC. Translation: CSVRDRQGKKIPYGYTF.

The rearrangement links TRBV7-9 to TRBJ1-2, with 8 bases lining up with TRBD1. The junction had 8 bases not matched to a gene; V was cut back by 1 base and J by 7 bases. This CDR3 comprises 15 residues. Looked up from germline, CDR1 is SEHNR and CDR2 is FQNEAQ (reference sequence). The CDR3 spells CASSLVNRGSGGYTF. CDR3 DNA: TGTGCCAGCAGCTTAGTAAACAGGGGGAGTGGTGGCTACACCTTC.

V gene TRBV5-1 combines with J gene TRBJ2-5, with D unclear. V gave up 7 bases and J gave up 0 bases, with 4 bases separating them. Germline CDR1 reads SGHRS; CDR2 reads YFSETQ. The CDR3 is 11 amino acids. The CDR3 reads CASGYQETQYF. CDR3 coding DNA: TGCGCCAGCGGGTACCAAGAGACCCAGTACTTC.

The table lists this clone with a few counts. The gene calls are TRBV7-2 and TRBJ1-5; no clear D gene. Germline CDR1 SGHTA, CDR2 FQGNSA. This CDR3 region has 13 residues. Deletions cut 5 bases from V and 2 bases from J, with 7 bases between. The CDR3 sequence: CASSIGGNQPQHF. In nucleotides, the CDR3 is TGTGCCAGCAGCATTGGGGGCAATCAGCCCCAGCATTTT. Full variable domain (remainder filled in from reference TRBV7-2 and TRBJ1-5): GAGVSQSPSNKVTEKGKDVELRCDPISGHTALYWYRQSLGQGLEFLIYFQGNSAPDKSGLPSDRFSAERTGGSVSTLTIQRTQQEDSAVYLCASSIGGNQPQHFGDGTRLSIL.

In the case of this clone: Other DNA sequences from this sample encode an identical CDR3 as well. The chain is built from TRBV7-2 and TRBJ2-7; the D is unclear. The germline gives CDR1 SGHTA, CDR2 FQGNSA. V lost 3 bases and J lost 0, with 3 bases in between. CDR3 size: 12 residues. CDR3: CASSLSSYEQYF. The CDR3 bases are TGTGCCAGCAGCTTGAGCTCCTACGAGCAGTACTTC.

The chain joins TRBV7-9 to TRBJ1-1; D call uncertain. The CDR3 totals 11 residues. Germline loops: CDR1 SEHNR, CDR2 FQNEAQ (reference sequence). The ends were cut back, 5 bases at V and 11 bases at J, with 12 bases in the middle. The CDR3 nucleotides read TGTGCCAGCAGCGAGGGTAGTGGTGCTTTCTTT. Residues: CASSEGSGAFF.

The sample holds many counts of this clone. The CDR3 protein is CASGLVPSVQYF. The CDR3, as DNA: TGTGCTAGTGGTTTGGTCCCTAGCGTACAGTATTTT. The chain links TRBV12-5 to TRBJ2-3, with D maybe TRBD2 (6 bases). Between the trimmed V and J ends, which lost 0 bases and 12 bases, there was a span of 10 bases. Germline CDR1 is LGHNT and CDR2 is FRNRAP. The CDR3 is made up of 12 amino acids. The full variable domain, with the rest looked up from reference TRBV12-5 and TRBJ2-3, is DARVTQTPRHKVTEMGQEVTMRCQPILGHNTVFWYRQTMMQGLELLAYFRNRAPLDDSGMPKDRFSAEMPDATLATLKIQPSEPRDSAVYFCASGLVPSVQYFGPGTRLTVL.

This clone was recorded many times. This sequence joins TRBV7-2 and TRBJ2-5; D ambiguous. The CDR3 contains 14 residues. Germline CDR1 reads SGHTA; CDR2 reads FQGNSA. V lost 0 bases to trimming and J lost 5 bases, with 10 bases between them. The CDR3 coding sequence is TGTGCCAGCAGCTTAGCGTTATTCCCGGAGACCCAGTACTTC. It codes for CASSLALFPETQYF.

CDR3 DNA sequence: TGTGCCAGCAGTGTTGGCCAGAACTATGGCTACACCTTC. This gives the protein CASSVGQNYGYTF. V and J are TRBV2 and TRBJ1-2; D ambiguous. V was trimmed by 4 bases and J by 2 bases, leaving 8 bases between them. The CDR3 contains 13 residues. Germline CDR1 is SNHLY and CDR2 is FYNNEI.

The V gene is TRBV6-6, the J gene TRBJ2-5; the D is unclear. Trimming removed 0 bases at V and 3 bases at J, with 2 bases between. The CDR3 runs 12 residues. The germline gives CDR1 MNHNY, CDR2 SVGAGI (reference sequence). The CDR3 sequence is CASSYSEETQYF. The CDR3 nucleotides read TGTGCCAGCAGTTACTCGGAAGAGACCCAGTACTTC.

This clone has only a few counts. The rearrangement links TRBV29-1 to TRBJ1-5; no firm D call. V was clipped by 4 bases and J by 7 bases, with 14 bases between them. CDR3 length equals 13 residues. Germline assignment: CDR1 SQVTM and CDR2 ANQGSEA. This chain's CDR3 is CSVAASGHQPQHF. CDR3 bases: TGCAGCGTTGCCGCAAGCGGCCACCAGCCCCAGCATTTT.